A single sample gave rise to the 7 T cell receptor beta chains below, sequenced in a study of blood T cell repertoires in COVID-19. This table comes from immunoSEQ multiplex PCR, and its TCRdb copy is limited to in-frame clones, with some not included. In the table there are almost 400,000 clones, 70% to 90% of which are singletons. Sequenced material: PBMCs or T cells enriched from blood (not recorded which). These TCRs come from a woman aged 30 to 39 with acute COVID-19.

CDR3 coding DNA: TGTGCCAGCAGCACTGCTGAGACAGTTTCCTACAATGAGCAGTTCTTC. It encodes CASSTAETVSYNEQFF. V and J are TRBV7-9 and TRBJ2-1, with a tentative D call TRBD1 (5 bases). Trimming shortened V by 5 bases and J by 1 base, and 15 bases separated the two germline ends. The CDR3 spans 16 residues. Germline assignment: CDR1 SEHNR and CDR2 FQNEAQ (reference sequence).

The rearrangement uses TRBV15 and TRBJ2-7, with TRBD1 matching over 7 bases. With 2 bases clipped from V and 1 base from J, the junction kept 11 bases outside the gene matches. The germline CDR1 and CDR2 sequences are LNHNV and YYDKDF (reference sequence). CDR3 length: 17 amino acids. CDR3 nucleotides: TGTGCCACCAGCAGACCACCGACAGGGACCTTGTCCTACGAGCAGTACTTC. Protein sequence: CATSRPPTGTLSYEQYF.

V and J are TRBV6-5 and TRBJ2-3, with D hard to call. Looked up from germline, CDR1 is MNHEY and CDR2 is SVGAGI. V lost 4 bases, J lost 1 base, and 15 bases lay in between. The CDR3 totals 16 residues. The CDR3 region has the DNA TGTGCCAGCAGTTCGACTTCCCGAATCCGCACAGATACGCAGTATTTT. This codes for CASSSTSRIRTDTQYF.

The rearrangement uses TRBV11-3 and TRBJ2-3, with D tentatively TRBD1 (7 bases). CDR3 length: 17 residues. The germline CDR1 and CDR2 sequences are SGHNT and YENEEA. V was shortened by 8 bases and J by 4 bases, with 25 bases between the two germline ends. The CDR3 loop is CASSRGDRSIGSDTQYF. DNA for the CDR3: TGTGCCAGCTCGAGGGGGGACAGATCTATCGGGTCAGATACGCAGTATTTT.

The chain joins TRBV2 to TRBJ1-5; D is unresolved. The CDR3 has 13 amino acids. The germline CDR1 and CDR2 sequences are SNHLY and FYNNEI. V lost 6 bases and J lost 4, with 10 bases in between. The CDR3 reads CASRAQVNQPQHF. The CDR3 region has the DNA TGTGCCAGCAGGGCCCAGGTAAATCAGCCCCAGCATTTT.

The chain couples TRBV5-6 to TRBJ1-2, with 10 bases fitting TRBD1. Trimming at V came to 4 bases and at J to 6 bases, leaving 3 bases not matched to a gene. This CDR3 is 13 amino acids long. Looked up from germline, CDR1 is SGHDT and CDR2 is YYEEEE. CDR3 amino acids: CASSQDRGDGYTF. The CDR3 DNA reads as TGTGCCAGCAGCCAGGACAGGGGGGATGGCTACACCTTC.

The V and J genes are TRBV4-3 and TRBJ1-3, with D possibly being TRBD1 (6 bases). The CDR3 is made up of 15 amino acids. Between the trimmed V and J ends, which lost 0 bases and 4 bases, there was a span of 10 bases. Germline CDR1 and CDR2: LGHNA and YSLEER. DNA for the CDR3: TGCGCCAGCAGCCAAGATTCAGGGGCCGGAAACACCATATATTTT. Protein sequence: CASSQDSGAGNTIYF.